A selection of T cell receptor beta chains follows, all from one sample in a study of PD-1 and CTLA-4 blockade in melanoma. Sequencing was performed with immunoSEQ multiplex PCR; in TCRdb, only in-frame clones are kept and a portion is missing. The table lists some 11,000 clones, roughly 80% of them singletons. The sample was CD8+ T cells from peripheral blood, taken from a patient given anti-PD-1 treatment. These receptors were taken from a human donor with melanoma. CDR3s include the opening cysteine and the closing phenylalanine or tryptophan. Fields, in order: J gene, V gene, D gene, clone size, CDR3 DNA, CDR3 protein. The D gene is left open where the match is weak. Clone size is stated in some rows and not others, as once, few, many or a class when expanded.

j_call: TRBJ2-7; v_call: TRBV13; d_call: TRBD2; clone_size: once; cdr3_nt: TGTGCCAGCGGGAGGGGATCGGGCGAGCAGTACTTC; cdr3_aa: CASGRGSGEQYF
j_call: TRBJ1-2; v_call: TRBV5-1; d_call: TRBD1; clone_size: -; cdr3_nt: TGCGCCAGCAGCTTGGGACCAGGGGGCGCAGGCTATGGCTACACCTTC; cdr3_aa: CASSLGPGGAGYGYTF
j_call: TRBJ1-2; v_call: TRBV5-6; d_call: -; clone_size: -; cdr3_nt: TGTGCCAGCAGCTTATTGAGCTATGGCTACACCTTC; cdr3_aa: CASSLLSYGYTF
j_call: TRBJ2-1; v_call: TRBV24-1; d_call: -; clone_size: once; cdr3_nt: TGTGCCACCAGTGACTCCAATGAGCAGTTCTTC; cdr3_aa: CATSDSNEQFF
j_call: TRBJ2-7; v_call: TRBV6-6; d_call: TRBD1; clone_size: -; cdr3_nt: TGTGCCAGCAACAGACAGGGGGCAGAGCAGTACTTC; cdr3_aa: CASNRQGAEQYF
j_call: TRBJ2-7; v_call: TRBV6-1; d_call: -; clone_size: few; cdr3_nt: TGTGCCAGCAGTGATGGATGGGGAAGGTACGAGCAGTACTTC; cdr3_aa: CASSDGWGRYEQYF
j_call: TRBJ1-6; v_call: TRBV19; d_call: -; clone_size: few; cdr3_nt: TGTGCCAGTAGCCTGGCAGGGGTTAGCTCACCCCTCCACTTT; cdr3_aa: CASSLAGVSSPLHF
j_call: TRBJ2-3; v_call: TRBV13; d_call: -; clone_size: -; cdr3_nt: TGTGCCAGCAGGCTTCGGGGCTCAAGCACAGATACGCAGTATTTT; cdr3_aa: CASRLRGSSTDTQYF
j_call: TRBJ1-5; v_call: TRBV7-6; d_call: -; clone_size: -; cdr3_nt: TGTGCCAGCAGCTTAGGGGAGGGGGGTCAGCCCCAGCATTTT; cdr3_aa: CASSLGEGGQPQHF
j_call: TRBJ1-1; v_call: TRBV11-3; d_call: -; clone_size: -; cdr3_nt: TGTGCCAGCAGCCCCAGAGGGGGGCCCCTGGAGGAAGCTTTCTTT; cdr3_aa: CASSPRGGPLEEAFF
j_call: TRBJ2-7; v_call: TRBV5-6; d_call: -; clone_size: once; cdr3_nt: TGTGCCAGCAGCCTCCAGGGATACGAGCAGTACTTC; cdr3_aa: CASSLQGYEQYF
j_call: TRBJ2-1; v_call: TRBV11-2; d_call: -; clone_size: -; cdr3_nt: TGTGCCAGCAGCTTAGTACCGGGCCTCTACAATGAGCAGTTCTTC; cdr3_aa: CASSLVPGLYNEQFF
j_call: TRBJ1-1; v_call: TRBV6-2/TRBV6-3; d_call: TRBD1; clone_size: -; cdr3_nt: TGTGCCAGCAGTTACGGGTGGTCAGGGGGTTGGACTGAAGCTTTCTTT; cdr3_aa: CASSYGWSGGWTEAFF
j_call: TRBJ2-1; v_call: TRBV27; d_call: TRBD1; clone_size: few; cdr3_nt: TGTGCCAGCAGCTTAGCCGGGACAGGGATCTACAATGAGCAGTTCTTC; cdr3_aa: CASSLAGTGIYNEQFF
j_call: TRBJ2-5; v_call: TRBV2; d_call: -; clone_size: -; cdr3_nt: TGTGCCAGCAGAAAATCAGTGATCTTGAGTAATTGGGAGACCCAGTACTTC; cdr3_aa: CASRKSVILSNWETQYF
j_call: TRBJ2-3; v_call: TRBV10-2; d_call: TRBD2; clone_size: -; cdr3_nt: TGCGCCAGCAGCGAGAGGCGGGAGGCCAGAGATACGCAGTATTTT; cdr3_aa: CASSERREARDTQYF
j_call: TRBJ1-4; v_call: TRBV5-5; d_call: -; clone_size: -; cdr3_nt: TGTGCCAGCAGCCGTAGACGGAAGGCTAATGAAAAACTGTTTTTT; cdr3_aa: CASSRRRKANEKLFF
j_call: TRBJ1-1; v_call: TRBV10-1; d_call: -; clone_size: -; cdr3_nt: TGCGCCAGCAGTGAGTCGACAGGGAACACTGAAGCTTTCTTT; cdr3_aa: CASSESTGNTEAFF
j_call: TRBJ2-1; v_call: TRBV6-5; d_call: -; clone_size: -; cdr3_nt: TGTGCCAGCAGTTACAGGACGCCAAGCTCCTACAATGAGCAGTTCTTC; cdr3_aa: CASSYRTPSSYNEQFF
j_call: TRBJ2-2; v_call: TRBV4-1; d_call: -; clone_size: -; cdr3_nt: TGCGCCAGCAGCCTGACAGTTACCGGGGAGCTGTTTTTT; cdr3_aa: CASSLTVTGELFF